Following are 14 T cell receptor beta chains from one sample sequenced in a study of OX40 agonist ivuxolimab in advanced cancers. Assay: immunoSEQ multiplex PCR; the TCRdb copy retains only in-frame clones and omits some. The sample carries about 110,000 clones, roughly 90% recorded once. The sequenced sample was CD4+ or CD8+ T cells sorted from blood, obtained in a trial of the OX40 agonist ivuxolimab. The receptors were sampled from an adult with an advanced solid tumor such as melanoma, head and neck, liver or kidney cancer.

This rearrangement joins TRBV2 to TRBJ1-2; D is perhaps TRBD1 (6 bases). CDR3 length: 14 amino acids. CDR1 SNHLY and CDR2 FYNNEI come from the germline V gene. The germline V and J ends were trimmed by 1 base and 6 bases, with 12 bases remaining between them. DNA of the CDR3: TGTGCCAGCAGTGAAGACAGTAAGGGGGATGGCTACACCTTC. Protein: CASSEDSKGDGYTF.

The chain combines TRBV15 with TRBJ1-2; D gene unclear. Germline V CDR1 and CDR2: LNHNV, YYDKDF (reference sequence). Deletions cut 0 bases from V and 4 bases from J, with 9 bases between. This CDR3 contains 14 residues. CDR3 protein: CATSRELQPYGYTF. CDR3 sequence (DNA): TGTGCCACCAGCAGAGAGCTACAACCCTATGGCTACACCTTC. Supplemented by reference TRBV15 and TRBJ1-2, the full variable domain reads DAMVIQNPRYQVTQFGKPVTLSCSQTLNHNVMYWYQQKSSQAPKLLFHYYDKDFNNEADTPDNFQSRRPNTSFCFLDIRSPGLGDTAMYLCATSRELQPYGYTFGSGTRLTVV.

The chain combines TRBV9 with TRBJ1-1; D is ambiguous. CDR1 and CDR2 from the germline V gene are SGDLS and YYNGEE. Trimming removed 3 bases from V and 0 bases from J, with 9 bases in between. The CDR3 is 14 amino acids. CDR3 in amino acids: CASSAGNMNTEAFF. CDR3 DNA: TGTGCCAGCAGCGCTGGAAACATGAACACTGAAGCTTTCTTT.

The genes are TRBV7-8 and TRBJ1-2; a weak D match, TRBD1 (6 bases). V gave up 5 bases and J gave up 6 bases, with 25 bases separating them. The length of the CDR3 is 17 residues. Looked up from germline, CDR1 is SGHVS and CDR2 is FQNEAQ. The CDR3 is CASSHRDPRQAPDGYTF. CDR3 nucleotides: TGTGCCAGCAGCCATAGAGACCCGAGACAGGCGCCGGATGGCTACACCTTC.

The chain couples TRBV6-5 to TRBJ2-7; D may be TRBD1 (5 bases). The CDR3 spans 14 residues. Germline V gives CDR1 MNHEY, CDR2 SVGAGI. Deletions cut 0 bases from V and 0 bases from J, with 6 bases between. The DNA of the CDR3 is TGTGCCAGCAGTTACTCAAGGGGCTCCTACGAGCAGTACTTC. Translated, it gives CASSYSRGSYEQYF.

The rearrangement joins TRBV19 to TRBJ1-1; 8 bases are a match to TRBD1. The CDR3 length is 14 residues. With 6 bases clipped from V and 4 bases from J, the junction kept 7 bases outside the gene matches. Germline values: CDR1 LNHDA, CDR2 SQIVND (reference sequence). Here the CDR3 reads CASSIPDRATEAFF. The CDR3 DNA reads TGTGCCAGTAGCATTCCGGACAGGGCCACTGAAGCTTTCTTT.

This clone was picked up one time. The CDR3: CASEVGGSEQYF. The CDR3 region has the DNA TGTGCCAGCGAGGTTGGGGGGAGCGAGCAGTACTTC. The V and J genes are TRBV7-9 and TRBJ2-7; D is perhaps TRBD2 (6 bases). V shed 8 bases and J shed 6 bases, with 14 bases lying between them. The CDR3 contains 12 residues. In germline, CDR1 is SEHNR, CDR2 FQNEAQ (reference sequence).

The chain links TRBV29-1 to TRBJ1-5; the match to TRBD1 covers 10 bases. Germline values: CDR1 SQVTM, CDR2 ANQGSEA. V lost 6 bases, J lost 5 bases, and 4 bases stayed unmatched. The CDR3 spans 13 residues. CDR3 region: CSVQTGGDQPQHF. CDR3 bases: TGCAGCGTCCAGACAGGGGGCGATCAGCCCCAGCATTTT.

The chain is built from TRBV5-4 and TRBJ2-1; D is perhaps TRBD2 (6 bases). Germline V lookup: CDR1 SGHNT, CDR2 YYREEE (reference sequence). The CDR3 is made up of 14 amino acids. The V end was cut by 4 bases, the J end by 4 bases, with 12 bases between. CDR3 loop: CASSGGARYNEQFF. The CDR3 DNA is TGTGCCAGCAGCGGAGGGGCACGGTACAATGAGCAGTTCTTC.

The rearrangement joins TRBV18 to TRBJ2-1, with D perhaps TRBD1 (5 bases). The CDR3 loop spans 13 amino acids. The germline V gene encodes CDR1 KGHSH and CDR2 LQKENI. V was pared by 4 bases and J by 7 bases, with 11 bases between. CDR3 sequence reads: CASSRVTENEQFF. The CDR3 bases are TGTGCCAGCTCACGAGTGACAGAAAATGAGCAGTTCTTC. The variable domain in full, with the rest retrieved from reference TRBV18 and TRBJ2-1, is NAGVMQNPRHLVRRRGQEARLRCSPMKGHSHVYWYRQLPEEGLKFMVYLQKENIIDESGMPKERFSAEFPKEGPSILRIQQVVRGDSAAYFCASSRVTENEQFFGPGTRLTVL.

The V call is TRBV5-1, the J call TRBJ1-3; maybe TRBD1 (5 bases). The length of the CDR3 is 16 residues. V lost 1 base to trimming and J lost 4 bases, with 15 bases between them. CDR1 and CDR2 from the germline V gene are SGHRS and YFSETQ. The CDR3 DNA is TGCGCCAGCAGCTTGAATTGGGTAGGGGCAGGAAACACCATATATTTT. This sequence encodes CASSLNWVGAGNTIYF.

The J gene is TRBJ1-3, the V gene TRBV18, with a weak D call TRBD1 (6 bases). Trimming shortened V by 2 bases and J by 4 bases, and 12 bases separated the two germline ends. Germline lookup yields CDR1 KGHSH and CDR2 LQKENI. This CDR3 is 15 amino acids long. The CDR3 DNA reads TGTGCCAGCTCACCAAAGGACAGTGAAGGAAACACCATATATTTT. Translated: CASSPKDSEGNTIYF.

J is TRBJ1-4 and V is TRBV18; 7 positions match TRBD1. After removal of 1 base from V and 6 bases from J, the junction contained 2 bases not matched to a gene. Germline V gives CDR1 KGHSH, CDR2 LQKENI. The CDR3 length is 14 residues. CDR3 in DNA: TGTGCCAGCTCACCACAGGGGGCCGATGAAAAACTGTTTTTT. It encodes CASSPQGADEKLFF.

This sequence joins TRBV19 and TRBJ2-2; D is ambiguous. V was cut by 11 bases and J by 4 bases, with 17 bases left in between. This CDR3 is built from 14 residues. Germline V gene sequence: CDR1 LNHDA, CDR2 SQIVND (reference sequence). The CDR3 reads CAGGAGTSTGELFF. DNA of the CDR3: TGTGCCGGCGGTGCAGGCACGAGCACCGGGGAGCTGTTTTTT.